Given below is one TCR beta chain in context. The data derive from a study of T-cell reconstitution after alpha-beta-depleted transplantation in children. Preparation of the TCRbeta library used unique molecular identifiers. TCRdb itself ran the PCR reads through MiXCR, one entry per CDR3 protein. The top ten clones hold roughly 28% of a sample with 800,000 to 1,000,000 distinct CDR3 sequences, around 30% of them seen once. This CDR3 has 13 amino acids. Germline V gene lookup returns CDR1 MNHEY and CDR2 SVGAGI. V was cut by 10 bases and J by 7 bases, with 20 bases left in between. The sequence was obtained from a boy under two years old who had a stem cell transplant for SCID, so the T cells may come from the graft donor. Material: PBMCs, mostly from graft donor cells, obtained 360 days after TCRalphabeta/CD19-depleted stem cell transplant. This chain connects TRBV6-5 to TRBJ2-7; the D gene is possibly TRBD2 (5 bases). This chain's CDR3 is CATRDSGSGEQYF. The CDR3 nucleotides read TGTGCCACCCGTGACTCGGGGTCCGGGGAGCAGTACTTC.